These T cell receptor beta chains were read from a single sample in a study of T cells in Graves' hyperthyroidism and ophthalmopathy. In TCRdb, the multiplex PCR reads were re-called with MiXCR into one record per CDR3 protein. The sample has about 410,000 distinct CDR3 sequences, approximately 15% seen once. Sequenced: blood. Source of these receptors: a woman aged 25 to 39 with Graves' ophthalmopathy. Each CDR3 is given with its conserved first and last residue. The D gene is left open where the match is weak. Some rows mark clone size as missing; the rest say once, few, many or name a class of expanded clone.

CDR3 DNA | CDR3 protein | V gene | clone size | J gene | D gene | CDR3 length
TGTGCCAGCAGTGAAGGTCACCTCAACAATGAGCAGTTCTTC | CASSEGHLNNEQFF | TRBV25-1 | few | TRBJ2-1 | NA | 14
TGCAGCGCCGGGGCCCTACCGGGCGGGGAGCTGTTTTTT | CSAGALPGGELFF | TRBV29-1 | few | TRBJ2-2 | NA | 13
TGTGCCAGCAGACCCGGTCAGACCCAGAACTTC | CASRPGQTQNF | TRBV2 | many | TRBJ2-5 | NA | 11
TGTGCCAGCAGCTTAGCAGGGGGCGGGGACGAGCAGTACTTC | CASSLAGGGDEQYF | TRBV7-9 | many | TRBJ2-7 | NA | 14
TGTGCCAGCAGCTTATTATTGGGGGGAGACGACTCCTACAATGAGCAGTTCTTC | CASSLLLGGDDSYNEQFF | TRBV13 | many | TRBJ2-1 | NA | 18
TGTGCCAGCAGCTTAGACTCGGCAGGGAGGATTAAAGCTTTCTTT | CASSLDSAGRIKAFF | TRBV7-2 | NA | TRBJ1-1 | NA | 15
TGTGCCAGCAGTTTATCAGGATACAACACTGAAGCTTTCTTT | CASSLSGYNTEAFF | TRBV27 | many | TRBJ1-1 | NA | 14
TGCGCCAGCAGCCAAGCGGGGACAGCTAATGAAAAACTGTTTTTT | CASSQAGTANEKLFF | TRBV4-1 | many | TRBJ1-4 | TRBD1 | 15
TGTGCCAGCAGCTTGGGTGGTTCAGGGCCCCTTTATGAGCAGTTCTTC | CASSLGGSGPLYEQFF | TRBV5-8 | many | TRBJ2-1 | NA | 16
TGCGCCAGCCGAACCGAGGCAGGCTCCTATGGCTACACCTTC | CASRTEAGSYGYTF | TRBV5-1 | many | TRBJ1-2 | NA | 14
TGCGCCAGCAGCTTGGGCCACAATCAGCCCCAGCATTTT | CASSLGHNQPQHF | TRBV5-1 | NA | TRBJ1-5 | NA | 13
TGTGCCAGCAGCCTGACTTCGACAGGACCAGCGGGAAACACCATATATTTT | CASSLTSTGPAGNTIYF | TRBV7-9 | few | TRBJ1-3 | NA | 17
TGTGCCAGCTGGAGACAGGGAAATAATTCACCCCTCCACTTT | CASWRQGNNSPLHF | TRBV2 | many | TRBJ1-6 | TRBD1 | 14
TGTGCCAGCAGCTTAATCTCTGGCGGACAGGGGTGGCCCTACGAGCAGTACTTC | CASSLISGGQGWPYEQYF | TRBV7-8 | many | TRBJ2-7 | TRBD1 | 18
TGCGCCAGCAGCCAATTGGGACTAGCGGGGGGGCGAACAAAAACAGATACGCAGTATTTT | CASSQLGLAGGRTKTDTQYF | TRBV5-1 | many | TRBJ2-3 | TRBD2 | 20
TGCAGCGTTGAATGGGTAGCGGGGTCCTACAATGAGCAGTTCTTC | CSVEWVAGSYNEQFF | TRBV29-1 | many | TRBJ2-1 | TRBD2 | 15
TGTGCCAGCAGCTTGGCAGGGGTCGGAGCTAATCAGCCCCAGCATTTT | CASSLAGVGANQPQHF | TRBV5-6 | many | TRBJ1-5 | NA | 16
TGTGCCAGCAGCGGGGGGGGCATGGGCAATCAGCCCCAGCATTTT | CASSGGGMGNQPQHF | TRBV11-2 | NA | TRBJ1-5 | NA | 15
TGTGCCAGCTCACCAGACAGGGAGCGGGGTCAGCCCCAGCATTTT | CASSPDRERGQPQHF | TRBV18 | many | TRBJ1-5 | TRBD1 | 15
TGCAGTGCTACACGAGCTGGACTAGTGAGTAATGAGCAGTTCTTC | CSATRAGLVSNEQFF | TRBV20-1 | NA | TRBJ2-1 | TRBD2 | 15
TGCAGCGTTGATAAGGTGGCCGGGGAGCTGTTTTTT | CSVDKVAGELFF | TRBV29-1 | NA | TRBJ2-2 | NA | 12
TGCAGTGCTAGAGTTCCAAGGGGACTAGCGTCAGGTTTAGCCAAAAACATTCAGTACTTC | CSARVPRGLASGLAKNIQYF | TRBV20-1 | many | TRBJ2-4 | TRBD2 | 20
TGTGCCAGCAGCTACCCTAGCGGGGGGGCCCCAGATACGCAGTATTTT | CASSYPSGGAPDTQYF | TRBV7-2 | many | TRBJ2-3 | TRBD2 | 16
TGTGCCACCAGCAGAGATAGGGGGGAAAGGGGTACTGAGCAGTTCTTC | CATSRDRGERGTEQFF | TRBV15 | NA | TRBJ2-1 | NA | 16
TGTGCCAGCAGCCCCCACACTCCTACTCGTGCTGAAGCTTTCTTT | CASSPHTPTRAEAFF | TRBV12-3/TRBV12-4 | many | TRBJ1-1 | NA | 15
TGTGCCAGCAGTTTATGGGCAGGCGGCGGTGAGCAGTTCTTC | CASSLWAGGGEQFF | TRBV28 | NA | TRBJ2-1 | NA | 14
TGTGCCAGCAGTTACCAAGTCCATCAGCCCCAGCATTTT | CASSYQVHQPQHF | TRBV6-5 | NA | TRBJ1-5 | NA | 13
TGTGCCAGCAGCTCGGTGCAGACCCTGAACACCGGGGAGCTGTTTTTT | CASSSVQTLNTGELFF | TRBV7-3 | many | TRBJ2-2 | NA | 16
TGCAGTGCTAGAGATTTAACTAGCGGGGGGGCCGCGGGAACAGATACGCAGTATTTT | CSARDLTSGGAAGTDTQYF | TRBV20-1 | many | TRBJ2-3 | TRBD2 | 19
TGTGCCAGCAGCTTGGGCCGCTGGGCGTTGAACACTGAAGCTTTCTTT | CASSLGRWALNTEAFF | TRBV5-4 | few | TRBJ1-1 | NA | 16
TGTGCCAGCAGAAAAAATATGCACGGTTTACTTGAGACCCAGTACTTC | CASRKNMHGLLETQYF | TRBV7-9 | NA | TRBJ2-5 | NA | 16
TGTGCCACCAGTGATTTTAATCCGGGACTAGCAAGCACCGGGGAGCTGTTTTTT | CATSDFNPGLASTGELFF | TRBV24-1 | NA | TRBJ2-2 | TRBD2 | 18
TGTGCCAGCAGTGGGGTCCCAGCGGGGGTCTCAGATACGCAGTATTTT | CASSGVPAGVSDTQYF | TRBV12-3/TRBV12-4 | many | TRBJ2-3 | TRBD2 | 16
TGTGCCAGCAGCGAAAAGCCCGGCAGGGCCTACGAGCAGTACTTC | CASSEKPGRAYEQYF | TRBV7-9 | many | TRBJ2-7 | NA | 15
TGCAGCGTCGAGTTAGGAACAGGGGACGGCTACACCTTC | CSVELGTGDGYTF | TRBV29-1 | many | TRBJ1-2 | TRBD1 | 13
TGCGCCAGCAGCTCCGGGGACTCCTACGAGCAGTACTTC | CASSSGDSYEQYF | TRBV5-1 | many | TRBJ2-7 | NA | 13
TGCGCCAGCAGCTCTACGGGAGAGCAGTACTTC | CASSSTGEQYF | TRBV5-1 | many | TRBJ2-7 | NA | 11
TGTGCCAGCACCGACTCCGGGACAGGGCGCTCCGGCTACACCTTC | CASTDSGTGRSGYTF | TRBV5-5 | few | TRBJ1-2 | TRBD1 | 15
TGCGCCAGCAGCCGTGCAGGGTATAATTCACCCCTCCACTTT | CASSRAGYNSPLHF | TRBV5-1 | many | TRBJ1-6 | NA | 14
TGTGCCAGCAGACGGACAGGGGGCACTTTTGAGACCCAGTACTTC | CASRRTGGTFETQYF | TRBV12-3/TRBV12-4 | NA | TRBJ2-5 | TRBD1 | 15
TGTGCCAGCAGCTCGAGCAGGGGGATGAACACCGGGGAGCTGTTTTTT | CASSSSRGMNTGELFF | TRBV11-2 | many | TRBJ2-2 | TRBD1 | 16
TGTGCCAGCAGGGGGGACAGGGAAGGAAAACTGTTTTTT | CASRGDREGKLFF | TRBV2 | many | TRBJ1-4 | TRBD1 | 13
TGTGCCAGCAGCTCAGAGGGAGAGAACACTGAAGCTTTCTTT | CASSSEGENTEAFF | TRBV7-2 | many | TRBJ1-1 | NA | 14
TGTGCCAGCAGCCCTTCACTAACCGGGGAGCTGTTTTTT | CASSPSLTGELFF | TRBV12-3/TRBV12-4 | many | TRBJ2-2 | NA | 13
TGTGCCAGTAGTATCCCAGGGGATACTGAAGCTTTCTTT | CASSIPGDTEAFF | TRBV19 | few | TRBJ1-1 | NA | 13
TGCAGTGCTAGCGGGACAGGGCTAACCGGGGAGCTGTTTTTT | CSASGTGLTGELFF | TRBV20-1 | few | TRBJ2-2 | TRBD1 | 14
TGTGCCAGCAGCCTAGTGGGACCAGGCGACAATGAGCAGTTCTTC | CASSLVGPGDNEQFF | TRBV11-2 | many | TRBJ2-1 | NA | 15
TGTGCCAGCAACCACCCGGGGACCCAGTACTTC | CASNHPGTQYF | TRBV6-1 | NA | TRBJ2-5 | NA | 11
TGCAGTGCTGACGACGGTAGCAATCAGCCCCAGCATTTT | CSADDGSNQPQHF | TRBV20-1 | NA | TRBJ1-5 | NA | 13
TGTGCCAGACCCAAGGGGTCCTACGAGCAGTACTTC | CARPKGSYEQYF | TRBV5-6 | NA | TRBJ2-7 | NA | 12
TGTGCCAGCAGTGAAGGCTTAGCGGGGGGGCCGTTATCCGAGCAGTACTTC | CASSEGLAGGPLSEQYF | TRBV6-1 | many | TRBJ2-7 | TRBD2 | 17
TGCAGTGCAACCCGGGACACTAGCGGGGGGGCGTATACGCAGTATTTT | CSATRDTSGGAYTQYF | TRBV20-1 | few | TRBJ2-3 | TRBD2 | 16
TGTGCCAGCTATATCGGGACAGGGAGGACAGATACGCAGTATTTT | CASYIGTGRTDTQYF | TRBV18 | many | TRBJ2-3 | TRBD1 | 15
TGTGCCAGTAGCCAGGACAGGGGTAATCAAGCTTTCTTT | CASSQDRGNQAFF | TRBV19 | many | TRBJ1-1 | TRBD1 | 13
TGTGCCAGCTCACCTCGACGCGGCCACGAGCAGTACTTC | CASSPRRGHEQYF | TRBV18 | NA | TRBJ2-7 | NA | 13
TGTGCCAGCAGTGACCCGGGGGGGGCTAGCGAGCAGTACTTC | CASSDPGGASEQYF | TRBV6-1 | NA | TRBJ2-7 | TRBD2 | 14
TGCAGTGCTAGGGGGGATTTCAATAGCAATCAGCCCCAGCATTTT | CSARGDFNSNQPQHF | TRBV20-1 | many | TRBJ1-5 | NA | 15